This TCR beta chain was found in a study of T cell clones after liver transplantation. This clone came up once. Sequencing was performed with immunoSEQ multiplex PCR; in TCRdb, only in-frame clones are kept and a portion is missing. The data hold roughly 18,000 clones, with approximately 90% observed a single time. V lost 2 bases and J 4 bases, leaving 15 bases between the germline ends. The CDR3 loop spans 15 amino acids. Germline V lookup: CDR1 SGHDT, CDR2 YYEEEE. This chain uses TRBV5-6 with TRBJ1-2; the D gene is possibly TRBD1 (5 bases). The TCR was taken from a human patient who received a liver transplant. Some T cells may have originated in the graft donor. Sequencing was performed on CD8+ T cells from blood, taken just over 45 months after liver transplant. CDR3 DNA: TGTGCCAGCAGCTTTCCGGGACCGGACTCCTATGGCTACACCTTC. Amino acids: CASSFPGPDSYGYTF.